The 25 T cell receptor beta chains below all came from one sample that was sequenced in a study of cytomegalovirus exposure and HLA in healthy donors (TCRdb year 2017). Libraries were built with the immunoSEQ multiplex PCR assay. TCRdb stores this immuneACCESS table with in-frame sequences only. Part of the clones is absent; in the studies checked, under half of the shortfall reflects unresolved V genes, and no reason is known for the rest. This sample gives 120,000 to 150,000 clones in total; just under 85% of them show up just once. Jointly, the top ten make up under 1.5% of the sample. Input material: PBMCs. All receptors derive from a young woman in good health and CMV-seronegative.

The genes are TRBV6-6 and TRBJ1-1; weak D call: TRBD1 (6 bases). Trimming pared 3 bases from V and 5 bases from J, leaving 13 bases between. In germline, CDR1 is MNHNY, CDR2 SVGAGI (reference sequence). The CDR3 extends over 14 amino acids. CDR3: CASSYAQQGTEAFF. CDR3 in DNA: TGTGCCAGCAGTTATGCTCAACAGGGAACTGAAGCTTTCTTT.

Only a few counts were recorded for this clone. The V and J genes are TRBV7-7 and TRBJ2-1, with 11 bases that match TRBD1. The CDR3 runs 15 residues. V lost 4 bases to trimming and J lost 12 bases; unmatched junction nucleotides: 11. From germline, CDR1 is SSHAT and CDR2 FNYEAQ (reference sequence). CDR3 sequence reads: CASSSSGTGGVRQFF. The DNA for the CDR3 is TGTGCCAGCAGCTCATCCGGGACAGGGGGAGTCAGGCAGTTCTTC.

CDR3 sequence (DNA): TGTGCCAGCAGCGTATCAGACAGGGGGCTTACTGAAGCTTTCTTT. Its translation: CASSVSDRGLTEAFF. The chain recombines TRBV9 with TRBJ1-1; 10 positions agree with TRBD1. The CDR3 sequence is 15 residues long. The germline V gene has CDR1 SGDLS and CDR2 YYNGEE. J gave up 5 bases and V 1 base, and 5 bases lay outside the gene matches.

V gene TRBV11-1 combines with J gene TRBJ1-1; D gene ambiguous. The CDR3 runs 11 residues. V was cut by 4 bases and J by 7 bases, with 7 bases left in between. The V gene's germline CDR1 is SGHAT and CDR2 FQDESV (reference sequence). This CDR3 is CASSSHSEAFF. In nucleotides, the CDR3 is TGTGCCAGCAGCTCCCACAGTGAAGCTTTCTTT.

This clone was seen just once. V and J are TRBV15 and TRBJ1-2, with TRBD1 matching over 7 bases. CDR1 and CDR2 from the germline V gene are LNHNV and YYDKDF (reference sequence). This CDR3 region has 14 residues. Trimming removed 3 bases from V and 4 bases from J; junction bases left unmatched: 5. CDR3 coding DNA: TGTGCCACCAGCAGCAGACAGGGCCCCTATGGCTACACCTTC. Residues: CATSSRQGPYGYTF.

The gene calls are TRBV4-2 and TRBJ2-1, with 11 bases lining up with TRBD2. The CDR3 covers 20 residues. With 1 base clipped from V and 0 bases from J, the junction kept 11 bases outside the gene matches. CDR1 and CDR2 (germline): LGHNA, YNFKEQ. CDR3 nucleotides: TGTGCCAGCAGCCAAGCGCGGCTAGCGGGGGGCCTAAGCTCCTACAATGAGCAGTTCTTC. This gives the protein CASSQARLAGGLSSYNEQFF.

The chain carries TRBV5-4 and TRBJ1-2; D may be TRBD1 (5 bases). Between the trimmed V and J ends, which lost 4 bases and 4 bases, there was a span of 8 bases. The CDR3 is made up of 12 amino acids. The germline V gene has CDR1 SGHNT and CDR2 YYREEE (reference sequence). The DNA of the CDR3 is TGTGCCAGCAGCCCCGACAGCTATGGCTACACCTTC. It is translated as CASSPDSYGYTF. The full variable domain, its missing parts supplied by reference TRBV5-4 and TRBJ1-2, is ETGVTQSPTHLIKTRGQQVTLRCSSQSGHNTVSWYQQALGQGPQFIFQYYREEENGRGNFPPRFSGLQFPNYSSELNVNALELDDSALYLCASSPDSYGYTFGSGTRLTVV.

The rearrangement uses TRBV6-5 and TRBJ2-7; no definite D call. Trimming stripped 2 bases from V and 1 base from J, with 9 bases between. This CDR3 comprises 14 residues. The germline V gene encodes CDR1 MNHEY and CDR2 SVGAGI. The CDR3 nucleotides read TGTGCCAGCAGTTACAGTTGGCAGTCCTACGAGCAGTACTTC. It codes for CASSYSWQSYEQYF.

The chain couples TRBV19 to TRBJ2-7; 9 bases agree with TRBD1. Germline CDR1 and CDR2: LNHDA and SQIVND (reference sequence). CDR3 length: 15 amino acids. V lost 4 bases, J lost 3 bases, and 7 bases stayed unmatched. This CDR3 reads CASSTTGGEYYEQYF. CDR3 DNA: TGTGCCAGTAGTACAACAGGGGGCGAGTACTACGAGCAGTACTTC.

The J gene is TRBJ2-1, the V gene TRBV27; TRBD1 aligns across 7 bases. The germline V gene encodes CDR1 MNHEY and CDR2 SMNVEV (reference sequence). The junction had 6 bases not matched to a gene; V was cut back by 1 base and J by 6 bases. The CDR3 is made up of 15 amino acids. The CDR3 sequence is CASSLLQGSFNEQFF. As DNA, the CDR3 is TGTGCCAGCAGTTTATTACAGGGGTCTTTCAATGAGCAGTTCTTC.

Note on this clone: Sequence at one end of the junction differs from germline and may be a read error. This rearrangement joins TRBV2 to TRBJ2-7, with 8 bases matching TRBD1. Germline V gives CDR1 SNHLY, CDR2 FYNNEI. This CDR3 region has 14 residues. CDR3 sequence: CASSEQGASYELYF. CDR3 nucleotide sequence: TGTGCCAGCAGTGAACAGGGGGCATCCTACGAGCTGTACTTC. Complete variable domain (other parts from reference TRBV2 and TRBJ2-7): EPEVTQTPSHQVTQMGQEVILRCVPISNHLYFYWYRQILGQKVEFLVSFYNNEISEKSEIFDDQFSVERPDGSNFTLKIRSTKLEDSAMYFCASSEQGASYELYFGPGTRLTVT.

The rearrangement joins TRBV19 to TRBJ1-2, with a tentative D call TRBD1 (6 bases). CDR1 is LNHDA, CDR2 SQIVND, per germline (reference sequence). The CDR3 is made up of 16 amino acids. Trimming shortened V by 5 bases and J by 8 bases, and 24 bases separated the two germline ends. The CDR3 loop reads CASSSERVQGEAGYTF. In nucleotides, the CDR3 is TGTGCCAGTAGTTCGGAAAGGGTACAGGGCGAGGCGGGCTACACCTTC.

This chain uses TRBV28 with TRBJ2-1; D possibly corresponds to TRBD1 (6 bases). Trimming stripped 3 bases from V and 3 bases from J, with 18 bases between. Germline lookup yields CDR1 MDHEN and CDR2 SYDVKM. The CDR3 has 17 amino acids. The CDR3 bases are TGTGCCAGCAGTTTCCGGGACAAGGGCTACTACTACAATGAGCAGTTCTTC. It translates to CASSFRDKGYYYNEQFF.

The rearrangement joins TRBV2 to TRBJ2-1; TRBD1 might be the D (5 bases). Germline values: CDR1 SNHLY, CDR2 FYNNEI. V lost 6 bases, J lost 4 bases, and 10 bases lay in between. This CDR3 has 13 residues. The CDR3 DNA follows: TGTGCCAGCAGGGTGGACAAGTACAATGAGCAGTTCTTC. Translated: CASRVDKYNEQFF.

The rearrangement uses TRBV19 and TRBJ2-3; a weak D match, TRBD1 (5 bases). CDR1 is LNHDA and CDR2 is SQIVND in the germline V gene (reference sequence). CDR3 size: 16 residues. Trimming removed 5 bases from V and 0 bases from J, with 15 bases in between. The CDR3 DNA sequence: TGTGCCAGTAGTCACGCCCAGGGATCTAGCACAGATACGCAGTATTTT. This sequence encodes CASSHAQGSSTDTQYF. Variable domain in full (rest from reference TRBV19 and TRBJ2-3): DGGITQSPKYLFRKEGQNVTLSCEQNLNHDAMYWYRQDPGQGLRLIYYSQIVNDFQKGDIAEGYSVSREKKESFPLTVTSAQKNPTAFYLCASSHAQGSSTDTQYFGPGTRLTVL.

V gene TRBV18 combines with J gene TRBJ1-2, with D possibly TRBD1 on 5 matching bases. The V end was cut by 1 base, the J end by 3 bases, with 12 bases between. CDR1 KGHSH and CDR2 LQKENI come from the germline V gene. The CDR3 is 15 amino acids. DNA for the CDR3: TGTGCCAGCTCACCACGCGACAGTGACTACTATGGCTACACCTTC. This codes for CASSPRDSDYYGYTF. The full variable domain, completed using reference TRBV18 and TRBJ1-2, is NAGVMQNPRHLVRRRGQEARLRCSPMKGHSHVYWYRQLPEEGLKFMVYLQKENIIDESGMPKERFSAEFPKEGPSILRIQQVVRGDSAAYFCASSPRDSDYYGYTFGSGTRLTVV.

The J gene is TRBJ1-3, the V gene TRBV7-8; D remains unclear. V lost 5 bases to trimming and J lost 0 bases, with 17 bases between them. Per germline, CDR1 SGHVS and CDR2 FQNEAQ. The CDR3 sequence is 17 residues long. This CDR3 is CASSPLPGPNSGNTIYF. The CDR3 DNA reads as TGTGCCAGCAGCCCCCTCCCTGGGCCTAACTCTGGAAACACCATATATTTT. The whole variable domain, remainder taken from reference TRBV7-8 and TRBJ1-3, is GAGVSQSPRYKVAKRGQDVALRCDPISGHVSLFWYQQALGQGPEFLTYFQNEAQLDKSGLPSDRFFAERPEGSVSTLKIQRTQQEDSAVYLCASSPLPGPNSGNTIYFGEGSWLTVV.

This sequence joins TRBV6-5 and TRBJ1-1; possibly TRBD1 for D (6 bases). Germline V gives CDR1 MNHEY, CDR2 SVGAGI. The CDR3 extends over 16 amino acids. V gave up 0 bases and J gave up 1 base, with 12 bases separating them. DNA for the CDR3: TGTGCCAGCAGTTACTCTTTGACAGGTTCGAACACTGAAGCTTTCTTT. Residues: CASSYSLTGSNTEAFF.

The chain has TRBV29-1 and TRBJ2-1, with D possibly TRBD1 on 7 matching bases. CDR1 is SQVTM, CDR2 ANQGSEA, per germline. The CDR3 spans 14 residues. Trimming took off 3 bases at V and 0 bases at J, with 9 bases between the two ends. CDR3 sequence: CSVDQGGSYNEQFF. CDR3 DNA sequence: TGCAGCGTTGATCAGGGGGGCTCCTACAATGAGCAGTTCTTC.

A single count supports this clone. The chain recombines TRBV7-2 with TRBJ1-2, with 7 bases identical to TRBD1. V was clipped by 2 bases and J by 2 bases; unmatched bases: 11. The CDR3 is 17 amino acids. Looked up from germline, CDR1 is SGHTA and CDR2 is FQGNSA. This CDR3 reads CASSLLPGGIINYGYTF. In DNA form, the CDR3 reads TGTGCCAGCAGCTTACTGCCAGGGGGGATAATAAACTATGGCTACACCTTC.

This clone appeared once. The chain employs TRBV19 and TRBJ1-1; unclear D gene. The length of the CDR3 is 14 residues. Trimming removed 1 base at V and 0 bases at J, with 6 bases between. Germline V gene lookup returns CDR1 LNHDA and CDR2 SQIVND (reference sequence). This chain's CDR3 is CASSIGRVNTEAFF. Written as DNA, the CDR3 is TGTGCCAGTAGTATAGGTCGGGTGAACACTGAAGCTTTCTTT.

The V and J genes are TRBV6-1 and TRBJ1-6; maybe TRBD1 (5 bases). The CDR3 spans 13 residues. V was shortened by 7 bases and J by 10 bases, with 14 bases between the two germline ends. CDR1 is MNHNS and CDR2 is SASEGT in the germline V gene. The DNA for the CDR3 is TGTGCCAGCACCCCAGGGATGAACTCACCCCTCCACTTT. This gives the protein CASTPGMNSPLHF.

This clone came up once. This rearrangement joins TRBV15 to TRBJ2-5, with 9 bases aligning to TRBD2. V lost 0 bases, J lost 7 bases, and 9 bases stayed unmatched. Per the germline V gene, CDR1 is LNHNV and CDR2 is YYDKDF (reference sequence). This CDR3 comprises 16 residues. CDR3 region: CATSRDLSSGGMTQYF. The CDR3 DNA is TGTGCCACCAGCAGAGATCTTAGTAGCGGGGGTATGACCCAGTACTTC. The complete variable domain, with remaining parts taken from reference TRBV15 and TRBJ2-5, reads DAMVIQNPRYQVTQFGKPVTLSCSQTLNHNVMYWYQQKSSQAPKLLFHYYDKDFNNEADTPDNFQSRRPNTSFCFLDIRSPGLGDTAMYLCATSRDLSSGGMTQYFGPGTRLLVL.

The chain has TRBV10-1 and TRBJ2-1; 9 nucleotides line up with TRBD2. V lost 5 bases, J lost 6 bases, and 8 bases stayed unmatched. Germline V gives CDR1 WNHNN, CDR2 SYGVQD (reference sequence). CDR3 length equals 15 residues. In nucleotides, the CDR3 is TGCGCCAGCAGTACCGGGACTAGCCTGGCCAATGAGCAGTTCTTC. It codes for CASSTGTSLANEQFF.

V usage is TRBV2 and J usage is TRBJ2-2, with D unresolved. The length of the CDR3 is 14 residues. Trimming removed 11 bases at V and 2 bases at J, with 15 bases between. Germline V gives CDR1 SNHLY, CDR2 FYNNEI. This CDR3 is CASTDKYNTGELFF. The CDR3 DNA follows: TGTGCCTCCACCGACAAGTATAACACCGGGGAGCTGTTTTTT.